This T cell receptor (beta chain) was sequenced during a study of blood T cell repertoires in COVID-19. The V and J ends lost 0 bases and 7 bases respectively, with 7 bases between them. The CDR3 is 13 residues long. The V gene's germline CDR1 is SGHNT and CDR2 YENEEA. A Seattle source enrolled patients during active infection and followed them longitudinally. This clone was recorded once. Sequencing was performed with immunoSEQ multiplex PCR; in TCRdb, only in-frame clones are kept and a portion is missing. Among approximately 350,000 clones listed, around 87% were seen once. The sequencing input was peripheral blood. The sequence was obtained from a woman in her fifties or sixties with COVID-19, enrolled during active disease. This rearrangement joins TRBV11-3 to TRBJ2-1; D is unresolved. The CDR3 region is CASSLDGPNEQFF. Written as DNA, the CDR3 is TGTGCCAGCAGCTTAGATGGGCCTAATGAGCAGTTCTTC.